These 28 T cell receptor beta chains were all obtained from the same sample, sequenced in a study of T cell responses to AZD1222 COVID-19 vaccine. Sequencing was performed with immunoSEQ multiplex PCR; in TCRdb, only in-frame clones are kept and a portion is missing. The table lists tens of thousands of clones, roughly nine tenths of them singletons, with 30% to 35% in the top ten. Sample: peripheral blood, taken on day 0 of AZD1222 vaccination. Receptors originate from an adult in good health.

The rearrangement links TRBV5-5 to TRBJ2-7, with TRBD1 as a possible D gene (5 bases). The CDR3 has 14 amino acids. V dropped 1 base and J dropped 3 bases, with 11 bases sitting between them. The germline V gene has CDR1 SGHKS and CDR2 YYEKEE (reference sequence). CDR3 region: CASSLSQGNYEQYF. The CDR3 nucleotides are TGTGCCAGCAGCTTGAGCCAGGGAAACTACGAGCAGTACTTC.

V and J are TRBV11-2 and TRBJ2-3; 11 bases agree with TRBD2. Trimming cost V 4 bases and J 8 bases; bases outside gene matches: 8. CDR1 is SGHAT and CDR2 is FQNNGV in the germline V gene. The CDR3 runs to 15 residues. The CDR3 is CASSSVAGGPGTQYF. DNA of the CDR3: TGTGCCAGCAGCTCGGTAGCGGGAGGGCCTGGTACGCAGTATTTT.

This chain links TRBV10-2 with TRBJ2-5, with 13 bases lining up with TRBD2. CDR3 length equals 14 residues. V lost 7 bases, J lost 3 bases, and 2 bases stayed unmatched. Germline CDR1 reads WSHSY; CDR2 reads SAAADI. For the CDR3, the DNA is TGCGCCAGCACTGGGACTAGCGGGAAAGAGACCCAGTACTTC. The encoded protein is CASTGTSGKETQYF.

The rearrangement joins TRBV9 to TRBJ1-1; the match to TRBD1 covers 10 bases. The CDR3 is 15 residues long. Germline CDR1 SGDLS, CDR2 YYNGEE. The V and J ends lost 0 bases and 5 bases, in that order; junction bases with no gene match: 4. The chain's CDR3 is CASSVEGTGATEAFF. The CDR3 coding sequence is TGTGCCAGCAGCGTAGAAGGGACAGGGGCTACTGAAGCTTTCTTT.

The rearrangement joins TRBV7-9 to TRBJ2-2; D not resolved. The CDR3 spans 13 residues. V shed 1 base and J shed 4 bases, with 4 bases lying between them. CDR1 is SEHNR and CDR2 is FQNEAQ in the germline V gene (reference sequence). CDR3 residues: CASSLGGTGELFF. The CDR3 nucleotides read TGTGCCAGCAGCTTAGGGGGCACCGGGGAGCTGTTTTTT. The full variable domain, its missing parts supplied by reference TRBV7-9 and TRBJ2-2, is DTGVSQNPRHKITKRGQNVTFRCDPISEHNRLYWYRQTLGQGPEFLTYFQNEAQLEKSRLLSDRFSAERPKGSFSTLEIQRTEQGDSAMYLCASSLGGTGELFFGEGSRLTVL.

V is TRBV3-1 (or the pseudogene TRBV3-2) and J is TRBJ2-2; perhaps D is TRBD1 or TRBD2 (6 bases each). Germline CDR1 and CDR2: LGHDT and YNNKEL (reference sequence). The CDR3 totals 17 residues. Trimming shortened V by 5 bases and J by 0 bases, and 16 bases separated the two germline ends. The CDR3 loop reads CASSYRGTFANTGELFF. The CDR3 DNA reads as TGTGCCAGCAGCTACCGGGGGACATTCGCGAACACCGGGGAGCTGTTTTTT.

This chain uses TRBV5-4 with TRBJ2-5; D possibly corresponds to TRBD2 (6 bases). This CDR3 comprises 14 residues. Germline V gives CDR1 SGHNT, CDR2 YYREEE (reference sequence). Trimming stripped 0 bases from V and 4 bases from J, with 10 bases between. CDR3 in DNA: TGTGCCAGCAGCTTGGGGGTGGGAGGAGAGACCCAGTACTTC. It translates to CASSLGVGGETQYF.

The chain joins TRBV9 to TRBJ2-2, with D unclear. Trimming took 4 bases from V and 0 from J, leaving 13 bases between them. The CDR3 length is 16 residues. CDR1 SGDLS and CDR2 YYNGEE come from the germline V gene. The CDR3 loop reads CASSFSPFANTGELFF. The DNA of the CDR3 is TGTGCCAGCAGCTTCAGCCCGTTTGCGAACACCGGGGAGCTGTTTTTT.

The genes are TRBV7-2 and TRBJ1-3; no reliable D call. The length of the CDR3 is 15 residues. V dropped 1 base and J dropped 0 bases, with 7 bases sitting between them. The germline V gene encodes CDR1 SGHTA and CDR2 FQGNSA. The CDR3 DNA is TGTGCCAGCAGCTTAGTCCAGTACTCTGGAAACACCATATATTTT. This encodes CASSLVQYSGNTIYF.

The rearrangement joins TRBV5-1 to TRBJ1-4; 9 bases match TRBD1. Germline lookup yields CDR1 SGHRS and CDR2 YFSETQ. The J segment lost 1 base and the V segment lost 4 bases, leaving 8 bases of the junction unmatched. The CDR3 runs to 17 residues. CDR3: CASSGQGFSRTNEKLFF. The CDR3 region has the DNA TGCGCCAGCAGCGGACAGGGGTTTTCCCGAACTAATGAAAAACTGTTTTTT. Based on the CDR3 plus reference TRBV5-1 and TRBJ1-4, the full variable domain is KAGVTQTPRYLIKTRGQQVTLSCSPISGHRSVSWYQQTPGQGLQFLFEYFSETQRNKGNFPGRFSGRQFSNSRSEMNVSTLELGDSALYLCASSGQGFSRTNEKLFFGSGTQLSVL.

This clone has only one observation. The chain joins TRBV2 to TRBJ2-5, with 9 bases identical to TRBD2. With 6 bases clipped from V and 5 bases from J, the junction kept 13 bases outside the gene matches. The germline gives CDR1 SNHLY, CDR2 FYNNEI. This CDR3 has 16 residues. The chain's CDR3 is CASRPLGAGGAETQYF. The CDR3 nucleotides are TGTGCCAGCAGGCCCTTAGGGGCGGGAGGGGCGGAGACCCAGTACTTC.

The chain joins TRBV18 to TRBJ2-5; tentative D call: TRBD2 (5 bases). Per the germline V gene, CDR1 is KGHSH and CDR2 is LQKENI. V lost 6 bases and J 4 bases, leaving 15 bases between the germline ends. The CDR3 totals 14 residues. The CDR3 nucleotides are TGTGCCAGCTCCCCCACCCTCGGAGGAGAGACCCAGTACTTC. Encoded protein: CASSPTLGGETQYF.

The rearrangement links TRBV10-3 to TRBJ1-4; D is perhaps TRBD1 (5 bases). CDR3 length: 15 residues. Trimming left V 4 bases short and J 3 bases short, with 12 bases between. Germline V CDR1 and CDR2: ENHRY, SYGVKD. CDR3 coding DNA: TGTGCCATCAGTGGGGGGAGGGCAGCTAATGAAAAACTGTTTTTT. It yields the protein CAISGGRAANEKLFF.

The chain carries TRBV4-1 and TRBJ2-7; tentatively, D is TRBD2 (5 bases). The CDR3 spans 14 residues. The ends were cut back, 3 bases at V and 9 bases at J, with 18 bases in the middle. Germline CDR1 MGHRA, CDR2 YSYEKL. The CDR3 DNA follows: TGCGCCAGCAGCCAGTCTAGCTTAGGTTATGGGCAGTACTTC. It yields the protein CASSQSSLGYGQYF.

CDR3 amino acids: CASSADGTINEKLFF. The DNA of the CDR3 is TGTGCCAGCAGCGCGGACGGGACCATTAATGAAAAACTGTTTTTT. The chain couples TRBV2 to TRBJ1-4; D is possibly TRBD1 (5 bases). The germline V and J ends were trimmed by 6 bases and 4 bases, with 15 bases remaining between them. The germline V gene encodes CDR1 SNHLY and CDR2 FYNNEI. The CDR3 has 15 amino acids.

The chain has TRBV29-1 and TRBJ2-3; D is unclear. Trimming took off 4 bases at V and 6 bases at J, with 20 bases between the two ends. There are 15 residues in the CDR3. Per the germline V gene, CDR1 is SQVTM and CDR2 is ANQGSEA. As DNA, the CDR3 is TGCAGCGTTGCCCCCCGAGCAATCGCATCGGATACGCAGTATTTT. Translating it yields CSVAPRAIASDTQYF.

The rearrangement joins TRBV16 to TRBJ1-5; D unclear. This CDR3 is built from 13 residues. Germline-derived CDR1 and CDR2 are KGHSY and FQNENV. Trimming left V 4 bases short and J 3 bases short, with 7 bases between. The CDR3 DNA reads TGTGCCAGCAGCCCCTGGTACAATCAGCCCCAGCATTTT. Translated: CASSPWYNQPQHF.

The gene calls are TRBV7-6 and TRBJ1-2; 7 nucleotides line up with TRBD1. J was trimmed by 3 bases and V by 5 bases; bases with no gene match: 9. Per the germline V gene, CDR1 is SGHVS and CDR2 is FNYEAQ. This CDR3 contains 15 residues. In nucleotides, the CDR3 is TGTGCCAGCAGCCTAATGACAGGGTCCGACTATGGCTACACCTTC. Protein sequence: CASSLMTGSDYGYTF.

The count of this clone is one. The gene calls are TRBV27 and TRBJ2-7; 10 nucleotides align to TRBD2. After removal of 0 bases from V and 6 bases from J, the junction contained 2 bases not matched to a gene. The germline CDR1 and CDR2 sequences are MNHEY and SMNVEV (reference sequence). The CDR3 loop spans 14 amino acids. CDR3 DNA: TGTGCCAGCAGTTTATCGAGACTAGCGGGCGAGCAGTACTTC. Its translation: CASSLSRLAGEQYF.

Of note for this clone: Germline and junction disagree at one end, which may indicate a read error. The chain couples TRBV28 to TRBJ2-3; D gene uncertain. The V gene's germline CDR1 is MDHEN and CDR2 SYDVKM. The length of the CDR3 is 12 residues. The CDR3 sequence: CASGSSTDTQYF. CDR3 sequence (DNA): TGTGCCAGCGGGTCGAGCACCGATACGCAGTATTTT.

The CDR3 nucleotides are TGCGCCAGCAGTCGAGAAGGACTAGCGCCCTCCTACAATGAGCAGTTCTTC. This gives the protein CASSREGLAPSYNEQFF. The chain recombines TRBV4-1 with TRBJ2-1; 9 bases match TRBD2. CDR1 is MGHRA and CDR2 is YSYEKL in the germline V gene. Losses at the gene ends were 6 bases for V and 0 bases for J; bases not matched to a gene: 9. CDR3 length: 17 residues.

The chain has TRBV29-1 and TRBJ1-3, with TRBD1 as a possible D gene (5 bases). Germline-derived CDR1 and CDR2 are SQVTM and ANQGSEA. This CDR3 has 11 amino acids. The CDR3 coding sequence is TGCGGGGGGGACTTTCGGAACACCATATATTTT. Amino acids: CGGDFRNTIYF.

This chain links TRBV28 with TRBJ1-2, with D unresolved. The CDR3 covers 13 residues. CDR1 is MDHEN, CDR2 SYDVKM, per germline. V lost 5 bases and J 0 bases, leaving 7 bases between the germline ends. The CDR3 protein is CASSGSSNYGYTF. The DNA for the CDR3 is TGTGCCAGCAGTGGCAGTTCTAACTATGGCTACACCTTC.

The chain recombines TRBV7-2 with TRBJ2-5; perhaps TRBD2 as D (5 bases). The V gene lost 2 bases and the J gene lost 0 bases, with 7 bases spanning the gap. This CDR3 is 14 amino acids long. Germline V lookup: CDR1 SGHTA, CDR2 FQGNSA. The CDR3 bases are TGTGCCAGCAGCTTACGGCGGGACCAAGAGACCCAGTACTTC. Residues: CASSLRRDQETQYF.

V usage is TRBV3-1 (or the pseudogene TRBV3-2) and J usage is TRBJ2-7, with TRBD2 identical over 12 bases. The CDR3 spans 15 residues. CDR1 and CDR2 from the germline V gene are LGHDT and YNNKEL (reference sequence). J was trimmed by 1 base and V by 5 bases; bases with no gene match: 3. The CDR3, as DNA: TGTGCCAGCAGCATGGGACTAGCGGGTTCCTACGAGCAGTACTTC. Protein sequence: CASSMGLAGSYEQYF.

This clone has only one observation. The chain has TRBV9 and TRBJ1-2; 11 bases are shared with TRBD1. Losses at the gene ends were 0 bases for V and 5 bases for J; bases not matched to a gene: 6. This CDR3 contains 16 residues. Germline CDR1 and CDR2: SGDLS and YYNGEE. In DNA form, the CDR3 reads TGTGCCAGCAGCGTAGAAGCTGGACAGGGGGCTTATGGCTACACCTTC. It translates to CASSVEAGQGAYGYTF. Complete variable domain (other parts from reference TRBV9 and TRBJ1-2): DSGVTQTPKHLITATGQRVTLRCSPRSGDLSVYWYQQSLDQGLQFLIQYYNGEERAKGNILERFSAQQFPDLHSELNLSSLELGDSALYFCASSVEAGQGAYGYTFGSGTRLTVV.

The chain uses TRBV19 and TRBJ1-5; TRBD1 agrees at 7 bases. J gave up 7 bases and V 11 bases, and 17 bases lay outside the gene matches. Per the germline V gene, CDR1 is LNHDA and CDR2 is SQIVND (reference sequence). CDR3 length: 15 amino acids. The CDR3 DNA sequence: TGTGCCTCTCAACTAGTAGGACAGGCCCGCCAGCCCCAGCATTTT. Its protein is CASQLVGQARQPQHF.

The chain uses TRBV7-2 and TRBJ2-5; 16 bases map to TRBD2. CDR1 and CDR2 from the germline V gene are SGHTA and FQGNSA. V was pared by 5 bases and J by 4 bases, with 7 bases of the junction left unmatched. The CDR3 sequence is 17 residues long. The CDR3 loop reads CASSVGTSGRGGETQYF. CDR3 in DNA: TGTGCCAGCAGCGTCGGGACTAGCGGGAGGGGTGGAGAGACCCAGTACTTC. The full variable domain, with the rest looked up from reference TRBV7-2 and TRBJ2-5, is GAGVSQSPSNKVTEKGKDVELRCDPISGHTALYWYRQSLGQGLEFLIYFQGNSAPDKSGLPSDRFSAERTGGSVSTLTIQRTQQEDSAVYLCASSVGTSGRGGETQYFGPGTRLLVL.